This T cell receptor beta chain comes out of a study of PD-1 blockade in classical Hodgkin lymphoma. Study findings and constraints: TCR diversity in CD4+, not CD8+, cells rose significantly by C4D1. Exclusion applied to patients who initiated nivolumab less than 1 year following ASCT. Prior to therapy, complete responders displayed diversity much like that of newly diagnosed patients.

This CDR3 spans 13 amino acids. V lost 2 bases to trimming and J lost 4 bases, with 7 bases between them. The germline V gene encodes CDR1 MNHNS and CDR2 SASEGT. The data were produced by immunoSEQ multiplex PCR, yet TCRdb's version contains in-frame clones alone and is incomplete. The sample has about 93,000 clones, more than 80% seen once. Each and every patient relapsed after autologous stem cell transplantation, and patients got differing brentuximab vedotin exposure. With respect to this clone: The antigen is unknown.

The TCR was taken from a human donor with classical Hodgkin lymphoma. The rearrangement links TRBV6-1 to TRBJ2-3, with D tentatively TRBD1 (5 bases). The specimen comprised peripheral blood mononuclear cells (PBMCs), sampled before the second cycle of nivolumab. Written as DNA, the CDR3 is TGTGCCAGCAGTGAACAGGGCGCAGATACGCAGTATTTT. Protein: CASSEQGADTQYF.